Below are 21 T cell receptor beta chains sequenced from a single sample in a study of cytomegalovirus exposure and HLA in healthy donors (dated by TCRdb to the late 2010s). Library creation used the immunoSEQ multiplex PCR assay. For the multiplex PCR, a mixture combining 60 forward primers for TCR Vbeta segments and 13 reverse primers for TCR Jbeta segments was used. TCRdb stores this immuneACCESS table with in-frame sequences only. Part of the clones is absent; in the studies checked, under half of the shortfall reflects unresolved V genes, and no reason is known for the rest. This sample has under 130,000 clones in its table, and 55% to 75% of those were observed once. The leading ten clones occupy around 4% of the sample. The sequenced sample consisted of PBMCs. These receptors all come from a man aged 30-40 years in good health and CMV-seropositive.

The CDR3 DNA reads TGTGCCAGCAGCCCCTTGGGAGGGGCATACAATGAGCAGTTCTTC. Protein product: CASSPLGGAYNEQFF. The V call is TRBV11-2, the J call TRBJ2-1; 7 bases agree with TRBD2. CDR3 size: 15 residues. Germline CDR1 reads SGHAT; CDR2 reads FQNNGV. V shed 5 bases and J 4 bases; nucleotides not matched to a gene: 8.

J is TRBJ2-3 and V is TRBV5-1; 13 positions match TRBD2. This CDR3 comprises 16 residues. The germline gives CDR1 SGHRS, CDR2 YFSETQ. Germline trimming cut 0 bases from V and 3 bases from J; bases unmatched to any gene: 1. The DNA of the CDR3 is TGCGCCAGCAGCTTGGTGGGACTAGCGGGGACAGATACGCAGTATTTT. Protein sequence: CASSLVGLAGTDTQYF.

This chain links TRBV5-1 with TRBJ2-3; 7 bases agree with TRBD1. CDR1 is SGHRS, CDR2 YFSETQ, per germline. J lost 6 bases, V lost 4 bases, and 8 bases had no gene match. The CDR3 has 14 residues. Written as DNA, the CDR3 is TGCGCCAGCAGCGTAAACAGGGGACCCGATACGCAGTATTTT. Its protein is CASSVNRGPDTQYF.

The chain links TRBV7-9 to TRBJ2-7; D not resolved. The CDR3 sequence is 14 residues long. Looked up from germline, CDR1 is SEHNR and CDR2 is FQNEAQ (reference sequence). Trimming took 1 base from V and 2 from J, leaving 9 bases between them. CDR3 in amino acids: CASSLVAQAYEQYF. CDR3 in DNA: TGTGCCAGCAGCTTAGTCGCTCAGGCCTACGAGCAGTACTTC.

This clone was counted a few times. This chain joins TRBV18 and TRBJ2-7; D remains ambiguous. The germline V and J ends were trimmed by 3 bases and 3 bases, with 9 bases remaining between them. There are 13 residues in the CDR3. From germline, CDR1 is KGHSH and CDR2 LQKENI. This CDR3 reads CASSPYRNYEQYF. CDR3 bases: TGTGCCAGCTCACCGTACAGAAACTACGAGCAGTACTTC.

This clone was counted a single time. This chain links TRBV4-2 with TRBJ1-2; TRBD1 is a possible D gene (6 bases). The CDR3 is made up of 16 amino acids. The germline V gene encodes CDR1 LGHNA and CDR2 YNFKEQ. V was pared by 4 bases and J by 3 bases, with 18 bases between. The CDR3 DNA reads as TGTGCCAGCAGCCGGATAGGCCAGGGGTCCGACTATGGCTACACCTTC. It encodes CASSRIGQGSDYGYTF.

The chain combines TRBV28 with TRBJ2-7, with 7 bases identical to TRBD2. With 8 bases clipped from V and 1 base from J, the junction kept 11 bases outside the gene matches. The CDR3 spans 15 residues. Germline V lookup: CDR1 MDHEN, CDR2 SYDVKM. The CDR3 bases are TGTGCCAGCTCCCTTACCCCGGGGGGATCCTACGAGCAGTACTTC. The encoded protein is CASSLTPGGSYEQYF.

The J gene is TRBJ2-3, the V gene TRBV18; no definite D call. This CDR3 is 16 amino acids long. With 3 bases removed from V and 2 bases from J, the gap between germline ends came to 15 bases. Germline V gene lookup returns CDR1 KGHSH and CDR2 LQKENI. The CDR3 spells CASSPIPYGATDTQYF. The CDR3 nucleotides are TGTGCCAGCTCACCGATCCCCTACGGAGCCACAGATACGCAGTATTTT.

The genes are TRBV30 and TRBJ2-2; D is unclear. The V end was cut by 4 bases, the J end by 4 bases, with 7 bases between. The V gene's germline CDR1 is GTSNPN and CDR2 SVGIG (reference sequence). The CDR3 has 12 amino acids. The CDR3 DNA is TGTGCCTGGAATAGAGGCACCGGGGAGCTGTTTTTT. Its translation: CAWNRGTGELFF.

The chain recombines TRBV2 with TRBJ2-5; 15 nucleotides match TRBD2. With V trimmed by 6 bases and J by 9 bases, 11 bases remained unmatched. Germline V gene data show CDR1 as SNHLY and CDR2 as FYNNEI. The CDR3 contains 16 residues. CDR3 sequence: CASRARGLAGGPAQYF. CDR3 sequence (DNA): TGTGCCAGCAGGGCCCGGGGACTAGCGGGGGGTCCGGCCCAGTACTTC.

J is TRBJ1-1 and V is TRBV13; the match to TRBD1 covers 9 bases. The CDR3 has 15 residues. Germline CDR1 PRHDT, CDR2 FYEKMQ (reference sequence). V lost 5 bases to trimming and J lost 2 bases; unmatched junction nucleotides: 6. The CDR3 DNA is TGTGCCAGCAGCCACCGGGACAGGGTTAACACTGAAGCTTTCTTT. Its protein product is CASSHRDRVNTEAFF.

The rearrangement uses TRBV4-2 and TRBJ1-2; D perhaps matches TRBD1 (5 bases). Germline lookup yields CDR1 LGHNA and CDR2 YNFKEQ. This CDR3 is 15 amino acids long. V was trimmed by 0 bases and J by 4 bases, leaving 12 bases between them. The CDR3 loop is CASSQDRRGFYGYTF. Here the CDR3 DNA reads TGTGCCAGCAGCCAAGATAGAAGGGGTTTCTATGGCTACACCTTC.

This clone was observed a handful of times. V and J are TRBV5-1 and TRBJ1-3; the D gene is possibly TRBD1 (6 bases). CDR1 is SGHRS, CDR2 YFSETQ, per germline. V was clipped by 2 bases and J by 4 bases, with 10 bases between them. The CDR3 spans 14 residues. The CDR3 loop is CASSLQGFGNTIYF. CDR3 DNA: TGCGCCAGCAGCTTACAGGGATTCGGAAACACCATATATTTT.

This chain uses TRBV15 with TRBJ1-5, with D possibly TRBD1 on 5 matching bases. The germline gives CDR1 LNHNV, CDR2 YYDKDF (reference sequence). CDR3 length equals 17 residues. V was trimmed by 0 bases and J by 4 bases, leaving 16 bases between them. CDR3 sequence (DNA): TGTGCCACCAGCAGAGAAGCCAGTAGCCGGGGGAATCAGCCCCAGCATTTT. Protein: CATSREASSRGNQPQHF.

This CDR3 reads CASRADYHGYTF. CDR3 bases: TGTGCCAGCAGGGCAGACTACCATGGCTACACCTTC. The V call is TRBV6-5, the J call TRBJ1-2, with D hard to call. There are 12 residues in the CDR3. Germline loops: CDR1 MNHEY, CDR2 SVGAGI. V was clipped by 6 bases and J by 6 bases, with 11 bases between them.

There are a few counts of this clone. The chain carries TRBV6-5 and TRBJ2-7, with 9 bases matching TRBD1. This CDR3 region has 15 residues. Trimming at V came to 0 bases and at J to 6 bases, leaving 6 bases not matched to a gene. Germline V lookup: CDR1 MNHEY, CDR2 SVGAGI. Written as DNA, the CDR3 is TGTGCCAGCAGTTACTCACCTTCGACAGGGGGCGAGCAGTACTTC. Its translation: CASSYSPSTGGEQYF.

This clone was seen only a few times. The chain joins TRBV27 to TRBJ2-1; TRBD2 aligns across 8 bases. Germline V gene sequence: CDR1 MNHEY, CDR2 SMNVEV (reference sequence). The V gene end was trimmed by 4 bases and the J gene end by 3 bases; junction bases not matched to a gene: 5. The CDR3 is made up of 15 amino acids. CDR3: CASSYSGGYYNEQFF. CDR3 DNA sequence: TGTGCCAGCAGTTACTCGGGGGGGTACTACAATGAGCAGTTCTTC.

This clone was detected only a few times. The V gene is TRBV7-9, the J gene TRBJ1-2, with 7 nucleotides matching TRBD1. With 4 bases clipped from V and 5 bases from J, the junction kept 4 bases outside the gene matches. The CDR3 is made up of 13 amino acids. The germline V gene encodes CDR1 SEHNR and CDR2 FQNEAQ (reference sequence). The CDR3 spells CASSSTGIYGYTF. CDR3 bases: TGTGCCAGCAGCTCGACAGGGATATATGGCTACACCTTC. Full variable domain (remainder filled in from reference TRBV7-9 and TRBJ1-2): DTGVSQNPRHKITKRGQNVTFRCDPISEHNRLYWYRQTLGQGPEFLTYFQNEAQLEKSRLLSDRFSAERPKGSFSTLEIQRTEQGDSAMYLCASSSTGIYGYTFGSGTRLTVV.

This chain connects TRBV20-1 to TRBJ2-3; D gene unclear. The CDR3 loop spans 11 amino acids. V was trimmed by 6 bases and J by 6 bases, leaving 10 bases between them. The germline V gene encodes CDR1 DFQATT and CDR2 SNEGSKA (reference sequence). The CDR3 here is CSAKTIDTQYF. The DNA for the CDR3 is TGCAGTGCCAAAACTATCGATACGCAGTATTTT.

The CDR3 protein is CASSPLDNMNTEAFF. The CDR3 DNA reads as TGTGCCAGCAGCCCACTAGACAACATGAACACTGAAGCTTTCTTT. The chain recombines TRBV7-9 with TRBJ1-1; no clear D. This CDR3 comprises 15 residues. Trimming took 5 bases from V and 0 from J, leaving 13 bases between them. From germline, CDR1 is SEHNR and CDR2 FQNEAQ (reference sequence).

This clone has more than one count but fewer than ten. The gene calls are TRBV27 and TRBJ1-4; D is perhaps TRBD1 (6 bases). Trimming pared 2 bases from V and 0 bases from J, leaving 10 bases between. CDR1 MNHEY and CDR2 SMNVEV come from the germline V gene (reference sequence). This CDR3 comprises 16 residues. The CDR3 spells CASSLTGGPTNEKLFF. DNA of the CDR3: TGTGCCAGCAGTTTAACGGGGGGGCCAACTAATGAAAAACTGTTTTTT.